The 6 T cell receptor beta chains in this list originate from one sample, sequenced in a study of identical twins. TCRdb reprocessed the 5' RACE reads via MiXCR and lists one record per CDR3 protein. The table includes about 200,000 distinct CDR3 sequences, around 6.8% detected once. This sample was shared with a second study, whose subject was yellow fever vaccine responses in identical twins.

Material: memory (CD45RO+) T cells sorted from blood. The source is a woman aged 18 to 35 in good health.

In this sample, this clonotype turned up a few times. The chain links TRBV7-9 to TRBJ2-3, with 12 bases matching TRBD1. V lost 6 bases, J lost 6 bases, and 10 bases stayed unmatched. The CDR3 totals 16 residues. CDR1 and CDR2 (germline): SEHNR, FQNEAQ (reference sequence). Here the CDR3 DNA reads TGTGCCAGCAGTCTGGCGGGACAGGGGGCAAGGGATACGCAGTATTTT. It codes for CASSLAGQGARDTQYF. Full variable domain (remainder filled in from reference TRBV7-9 and TRBJ2-3): DTGVSQNPRHKITKRGQNVTFRCDPISEHNRLYWYRQTLGQGPEFLTYFQNEAQLEKSRLLSDRFSAERPKGSFSTLEIQRTEQGDSAMYLCASSLAGQGARDTQYFGPGTRLTVL.

This clonotype turned up a few times. The gene calls are TRBV5-1 and TRBJ2-2; D possibly uses TRBD1 or TRBD2 (6 bases each). The germline V gene has CDR1 SGHRS and CDR2 YFSETQ. CDR3 length: 14 residues. The V and J ends lost 2 bases and 6 bases respectively, with 11 bases between them. CDR3 DNA: TGCGCCAGCAGCTTCGAGGGGGAGGCCGGGGAGCTGTTTTTT. Its protein product is CASSFEGEAGELFF.

This clonotype was recorded a few times. The chain is built from TRBV7-9 and TRBJ2-1; 7 bases agree with TRBD2. CDR3 size: 15 residues. The V and J ends lost 4 bases and 2 bases, in that order; junction bases with no gene match: 5. The V gene's germline CDR1 is SEHNR and CDR2 FQNEAQ (reference sequence). The CDR3 here is CASSSVGGTYNEQFF. As DNA, the CDR3 is TGTGCCAGCAGCTCAGTCGGGGGGACCTACAATGAGCAGTTCTTC.

The chain has TRBV20-1 and TRBJ2-1, with 11 positions matching TRBD2. The CDR3 is 15 amino acids. Germline CDR1 reads DFQATT; CDR2 reads SNEGSKA (reference sequence). V shed 6 bases and J 5 bases; nucleotides not matched to a gene: 9. CDR3 in amino acids: CSASRLAGRHNEQFF. CDR3 nucleotide sequence: TGCAGTGCCTCCCGACTAGCGGGAAGACACAATGAGCAGTTCTTC.

This clonotype was seen a handful of times. This chain links TRBV9 with TRBJ2-2; TRBD1 might be the D (5 bases). Trimming left V 2 bases short and J 7 bases short, with 15 bases between. Germline CDR1 SGDLS, CDR2 YYNGEE. The CDR3 extends over 15 amino acids. The CDR3 region is CASSVRGLVNGELFF. CDR3 nucleotide sequence: TGTGCCAGCAGCGTTAGGGGTCTGGTTAACGGGGAGCTGTTTTTT.

This clonotype was observed a handful of times. The V call is TRBV4-3, the J call TRBJ1-2; D is perhaps TRBD1 (5 bases). The CDR3 contains 16 residues. Germline CDR1 LGHNA, CDR2 YSLEER. Trimming took 1 base from V and 8 from J, leaving 20 bases between them. CDR3: CASSQAVFQRGEGYTF. In nucleotides, the CDR3 is TGCGCCAGCAGCCAAGCGGTGTTTCAAAGGGGAGAGGGCTACACCTTC.